These T cell receptor beta chains were read from a single sample in a study of blood T cell repertoires in COVID-19. Assay used: immunoSEQ multiplex PCR; TCRdb lists only in-frame clones, some missing. The sample has about 300,000 clones, roughly 90% seen once. Sequenced sample: peripheral blood. These receptors were taken from a man between 18 and 29 years old who had recovered from COVID-19. Each CDR3 is given with its conserved first and last residue. D genes are given only for firm matches. The size field is filled for only some rows; it gives once, few, many or a size class.

>TRBD1|TRBJ2-7|TRBV6-5|.
CASSRGTGYYEQYF
TGTGCCTCATCGAGGGGGACAGGGTACTACGAGCAGTACTTC
>.|TRBJ2-1|TRBV7-2|.
CASSLGMRNEQFF
TGTGCCAGCAGCTTAGGGATGCGGAATGAGCAGTTCTTC
>.|TRBJ1-2|TRBV27|.
CASRGTALPGGYTF
TGTGCCAGCCGCGGGACGGCCCTTCCTGGTGGCTACACCTTC
>.|TRBJ2-7|TRBV5-1|.
CASSLATSYEQYF
TGCGCCAGCAGCTTAGCCACCTCCTACGAGCAGTACTTC
>TRBD2|TRBJ2-1|TRBV27|.
CASSRRLAGGPVEQFF
TGTGCCAGCAGTCGCAGACTAGCGGGAGGGCCTGTGGAGCAGTTCTTC
>TRBD2|TRBJ2-1|TRBV29-1|.
CSVYSGSGRNEQFF
TGCAGCGTTTATAGCGGGTCCGGCCGGAATGAGCAGTTCTTC
>.|TRBJ2-7|TRBV7-2|.
CASSLELALGEQYF
TGTGCCAGCAGCTTAGAACTAGCACTGGGCGAGCAGTACTTC
>.|TRBJ2-1|TRBV5-4|.
CASSFEVRLSYNEQFF
TGTGCCAGCAGCTTTGAGGTACGACTCTCCTACAATGAGCAGTTCTTC
>.|TRBJ1-1|TRBV11-2|.
CASSPQGRIGTEAFF
TGTGCCAGCAGCCCCCAAGGGAGGATCGGAACTGAAGCTTTCTTT
>.|TRBJ2-7|TRBV7-9|few
CASSLGLGLYEQYF
TGTGCCAGCAGCTTAGGACTGGGACTCTACGAGCAGTACTTC
>TRBD1|TRBJ1-6|TRBV27|many
CASSKSGQSNSPLHF
TGTGCCAGCAGTAAATCGGGACAGAGTAATTCACCCCTCCACTTT
>.|TRBJ2-1|TRBV5-1|.
CASSSGQFSYNEQFF
TGCGCCAGCAGCTCCGGACAGTTCTCCTACAATGAGCAGTTCTTC
>TRBD1|TRBJ1-1|TRBV28|.
CASSSGQAITEAFF
TGTGCCAGCAGCTCGGGACAGGCAATCACTGAAGCTTTCTTT
>.|TRBJ1-1|TRBV6-5|.
CASSYSPRGEAFF
TGTGCCAGCAGTTACTCGCCCAGAGGTGAAGCTTTCTTT
>.|TRBJ1-1|TRBV14|.
CASSQGITDTEAFF
TGTGCCAGCAGCCAAGGGATAACAGACACTGAAGCTTTCTTT
>TRBD2|TRBJ2-7|TRBV5-4|.
CASSRAGGLYEQYF
TGTGCCAGCAGCAGAGCGGGGGGACTATACGAGCAGTACTTC
>.|TRBJ1-1|TRBV30|.
CAWDSIMNTEAFF
TGTGCCTGGGACAGTATTATGAACACTGAAGCTTTCTTT
>.|TRBJ2-7|TRBV19|.
CASSIGGTTYYEQYF
TGTGCCAGTAGTATAGGAGGCACTACCTACTACGAGCAGTACTTC
>TRBD1|TRBJ2-1|TRBV6-5|.
CASSQQGTWNEQFF
TGTGCCAGCAGCCAACAGGGGACATGGAATGAGCAGTTCTTC
>.|TRBJ1-2|TRBV2|.
CASRERGDGYTF
TGTGCCAGCAGGGAACGGGGGGATGGCTACACCTTC
>TRBD1|TRBJ1-1|TRBV9|.
CASSAKLGGTGLTEAFF
TGTGCCAGCAGCGCTAAACTAGGTGGGACAGGGCTAACTGAAGCTTTCTTT
>TRBD1|TRBJ1-6|TRBV11-1|.
CASSLGWGQNSPLHF
TGTGCCAGCAGCTTAGGCTGGGGACAGAATTCACCCCTCCACTTT
>.|TRBJ1-5|TRBV6-5|few
CASTPSGSPNQPQHF
TGTGCCAGCACCCCTAGCGGGTCCCCCAATCAGCCCCAGCATTTT
>TRBD2|TRBJ2-1|TRBV4-2|.
CASSPGLAGVYNEQFF
TGTGCCAGCAGCCCGGGACTAGCGGGAGTCTATAATGAGCAGTTCTTC
>.|TRBJ1-1|TRBV30|.
CAWLADTHTEAFF
TGTGCCTGGCTAGCGGATACCCACACTGAAGCTTTCTTT
>.|TRBJ1-2|TRBV23-1|few
CASSHLEEGGYTF
TGCGCCAGCAGTCACCTAGAGGAAGGAGGCTACACCTTC